This T cell receptor (beta chain) was recorded in a study of T cell responses to AZD1222 COVID-19 vaccine. A note on this clone: Its antigen is not known.

Study conclusions and caveats: Clonal diversity may have been underestimated, and the donors were mostly white British, with more females than males. Per reports, nearly half of all spike-specific TCRs target regions that are unmutated in variants. Two AZD1222 administrations were followed by greater Spike-specific TCR breadth and depth. Samples come after the peak T cell response, not at day 14.

Some clones are missing from TCRdb's copy, which holds only in-frame ones; the method was immunoSEQ multiplex PCR. Of roughly 150,000 clones in the sample, around nine tenths were seen once. Trimming cost V 8 bases and J 7 bases, with 17 bases left between them. The CDR3 runs 13 residues. Germline CDR1 reads LGHDT; CDR2 reads YNNKEL (reference sequence). This material consisted of peripheral blood, taken 28 days after the second AZD1222 dose. The chain combines TRBV3-1 (or the pseudogene TRBV3-2) with TRBJ1-2; D remains ambiguous. This TCR came from an adult who received the AZD1222 COVID-19 vaccine. CDR3 region: CASAGSAVLGYTF. CDR3 in DNA: TGTGCCAGCGCGGGCAGTGCAGTGCTTGGCTACACCTTC.